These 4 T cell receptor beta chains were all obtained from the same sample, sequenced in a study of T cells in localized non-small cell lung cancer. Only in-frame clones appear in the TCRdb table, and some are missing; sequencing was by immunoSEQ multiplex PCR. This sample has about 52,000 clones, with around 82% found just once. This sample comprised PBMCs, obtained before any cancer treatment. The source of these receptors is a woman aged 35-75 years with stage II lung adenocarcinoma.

This CDR3 reads CASSDSGGATDTQYF. CDR3 nucleotide sequence: TGTGCCAGCAGTGACAGCGGGGGGGCCACAGATACGCAGTATTTT. The chain couples TRBV6-4 to TRBJ2-3; 10 bases match TRBD2. The CDR3 totals 15 residues. Germline assignment: CDR1 MRHNA and CDR2 SNTAGT. V gave up 2 bases and J gave up 2 bases; unmatched junction bases: 1.

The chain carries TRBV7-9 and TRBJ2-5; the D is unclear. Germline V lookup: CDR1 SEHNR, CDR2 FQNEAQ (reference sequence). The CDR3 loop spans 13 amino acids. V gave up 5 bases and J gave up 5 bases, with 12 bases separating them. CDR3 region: CASSPESLETQYF. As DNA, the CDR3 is TGTGCCAGCAGCCCCGAATCCCTCGAGACCCAGTACTTC.

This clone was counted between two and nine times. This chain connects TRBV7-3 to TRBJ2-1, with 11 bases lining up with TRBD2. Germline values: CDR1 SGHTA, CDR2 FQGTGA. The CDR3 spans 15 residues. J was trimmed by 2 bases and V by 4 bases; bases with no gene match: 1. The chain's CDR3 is CASSSGLAAYNEQFF. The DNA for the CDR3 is TGTGCCAGCAGCTCGGGACTAGCGGCCTACAATGAGCAGTTCTTC.

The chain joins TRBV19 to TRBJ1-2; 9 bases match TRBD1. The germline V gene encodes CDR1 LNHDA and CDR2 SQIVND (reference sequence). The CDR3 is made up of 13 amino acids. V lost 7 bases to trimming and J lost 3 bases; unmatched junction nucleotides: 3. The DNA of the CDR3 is TGTGCCAGTAAAACAGGGGGCGACTATGGCTACACCTTC. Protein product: CASKTGGDYGYTF. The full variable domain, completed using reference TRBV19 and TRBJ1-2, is DGGITQSPKYLFRKEGQNVTLSCEQNLNHDAMYWYRQDPGQGLRLIYYSQIVNDFQKGDIAEGYSVSREKKESFPLTVTSAQKNPTAFYLCASKTGGDYGYTFGSGTRLTVV.